The 19 T cell receptor beta chains listed next were all sequenced from one sample in a study of blood T cell repertoires in COVID-19. The method was immunoSEQ multiplex PCR; TCRdb's version includes in-frame clones alone and lacks a portion of them. Counted here are 90,000 to 120,000 clones, roughly 88% occurring once; the ten biggest clones make up under 7.5%. The sequencing input was peripheral blood. These receptors came from a woman aged 60 to 75 with acute or convalescent COVID-19.

This clone has just a few counts. The chain combines TRBV11-2 with TRBJ2-7, with TRBD2 matching over 12 bases. CDR1 is SGHAT, CDR2 FQNNGV, per germline. V shed 0 bases, J shed 5 bases, and the junction held 8 bases outside the gene matches. The CDR3 spans 17 residues. As DNA, the CDR3 is TGTGCCAGCAGCTTAGATTTCCTAGCGGGAGGGTACCACGAGCAGTACGTC. Protein product: CASSLDFLAGGYHEQYV.

This clone was counted between two and nine times. This chain connects TRBV6-5 to TRBJ1-4; 7 nucleotides match TRBD1. This CDR3 contains 13 residues. CDR1 and CDR2 (germline): MNHEY, SVGAGI. V was pared by 5 bases and J by 5 bases, with 2 bases of the junction left unmatched. CDR3 loop: CASSTGANEKLFF. The CDR3 DNA sequence: TGTGCCAGCAGTACAGGGGCGAATGAAAAACTGTTTTTT.

This clone showed up just once. The chain couples TRBV29-1 to TRBJ2-7; 7 bases align to TRBD1. V lost 7 bases and J lost 1; bases outside the gene matches: 4. The CDR3 is 12 residues long. CDR1 is SQVTM and CDR2 is ANQGSEA in the germline V gene. The CDR3 sequence: CSATGQSYEQYV. CDR3 DNA: TGCAGCGCTACGGGACAGTCCTACGAGCAGTACGTC.

The chain is built from TRBV20-1 and TRBJ2-1; a possible D gene is TRBD1 (5 bases). Trimming shortened V by 1 base and J by 7 bases, and 5 bases separated the two germline ends. This CDR3 has 11 amino acids. Germline CDR1 and CDR2: DFQATT and SNEGSKA (reference sequence). CDR3 in DNA: TGCAGTGCTAGAGGACAGAATGAGCAGTTCTTC. As protein: CSARGQNEQFF.

The chain's CDR3 is CASSLGTADTQYF. The CDR3 DNA is TGTGCCAGCAGCCTCGGGACTGCCGATACGCAGTATTTT. The chain carries TRBV7-3 and TRBJ2-3; D may be TRBD2 (6 bases). The CDR3 consists of 13 residues. Trimming shortened V by 5 bases and J by 6 bases, and 12 bases separated the two germline ends. Germline V lookup: CDR1 SGHTA, CDR2 FQGTGA.

The V gene is TRBV4-2, the J gene TRBJ2-1; 13 nucleotides align to TRBD2. There are 17 residues in the CDR3. The trim removed 1 base at V and 8 bases at J, leaving 8 bases unmatched. CDR1 LGHNA and CDR2 YNFKEQ come from the germline V gene. In nucleotides, the CDR3 is TGTGCCAGCAGCCAAGTCTTACTAGCGGGGGGGATCGATGAGCAGTTCTTC. It codes for CASSQVLLAGGIDEQFF.

V gene TRBV29-1 combines with J gene TRBJ2-1; TRBD2 matches at 7 bases. The CDR3 runs to 15 residues. Germline CDR1 reads SQVTM; CDR2 reads ANQGSEA. J lost 12 bases, V lost 4 bases, and 18 bases had no gene match. The CDR3 DNA sequence: TGCAGCGTTGTCTTTTTTCTCCTAGCGGTGGGCGGGCAGTTCTTC. It codes for CSVVFFLLAVGGQFF.

A single count supports this clone. CDR3 DNA: TGTGCCAGCAGCCAAGGACGGACTAGCAGCTACGAGCAGTACTTC. Protein sequence: CASSQGRTSSYEQYF. V and J are TRBV14 and TRBJ2-7; 8 nucleotides align to TRBD2. The V segment lost 1 base and the J segment 3 bases; nucleotides outside the gene matches: 5. Germline-derived CDR1 and CDR2 are SGHDN and FVKESK. CDR3 length: 15 amino acids.

For this clone: This same CDR3 is encoded by further DNA sequences in the sample. CDR3 DNA sequence: TGTGCCAGCAGCCAAGGTCGGGGGTGGGGCTACACCTTC. Amino acids: CASSQGRGWGYTF. J is TRBJ1-2 and V is TRBV3-1 (or the pseudogene TRBV3-2); D may be TRBD1 (5 bases). The germline gives CDR1 LGHDT, CDR2 YNNKEL (reference sequence). The CDR3 contains 13 residues. Trimming pared 1 base from V and 8 bases from J, leaving 11 bases between.

The rearrangement links TRBV19 to TRBJ1-5, with 9 nucleotides matching TRBD1. The CDR3 consists of 15 residues. J lost 7 bases, V lost 1 base, and 5 bases had no gene match. Per germline, CDR1 LNHDA and CDR2 SQIVND (reference sequence). The CDR3: CASSIGQGGGQPQHF. The CDR3, as DNA: TGTGCCAGTAGTATAGGACAGGGGGGAGGACAGCCCCAGCATTTT.

This chain joins TRBV28 and TRBJ2-5, with D perhaps matching TRBD2 (6 bases). CDR3 size: 16 residues. V gave up 5 bases and J gave up 1 base, with 17 bases separating them. Germline lookup yields CDR1 MDHEN and CDR2 SYDVKM. The CDR3 loop is CASSAGGAGTQETQYF. The DNA of the CDR3 is TGTGCCAGCAGTGCGGGCGGGGCGGGCACCCAAGAGACCCAGTACTTC.

The chain recombines TRBV28 with TRBJ1-1; 7 bases line up with TRBD1. Germline V gene sequence: CDR1 MDHEN, CDR2 SYDVKM. V dropped 7 bases and J dropped 2; count of bases not matched to a gene: 7. The CDR3 is made up of 14 amino acids. CDR3: CASTTTGKNTEAFF. Here the CDR3 DNA reads TGTGCCAGCACTACGACAGGGAAAAACACTGAAGCTTTCTTT.

V and J are TRBV5-1 and TRBJ1-4; D uncertain. Per the germline V gene, CDR1 is SGHRS and CDR2 is YFSETQ. Trimming shortened V by 1 base and J by 2 bases, and 6 bases separated the two germline ends. The CDR3 is 14 residues long. The chain's CDR3 is CASSLWATNEKLFF. The CDR3 nucleotides read TGCGCCAGCAGCTTGTGGGCTACTAATGAAAAACTGTTTTTT. Looking up the rest from reference TRBV5-1 and TRBJ1-4 gives the full variable domain: KAGVTQTPRYLIKTRGQQVTLSCSPISGHRSVSWYQQTPGQGLQFLFEYFSETQRNKGNFPGRFSGRQFSNSRSEMNVSTLELGDSALYLCASSLWATNEKLFFGSGTQLSVL.

The chain uses TRBV5-1 and TRBJ2-2; a possible D gene is TRBD2 (6 bases). The CDR3 has 14 residues. The V end was cut by 4 bases, the J end by 1 base, with 8 bases between. The V gene's germline CDR1 is SGHRS and CDR2 YFSETQ. CDR3 in amino acids: CASSSGRNTGELFF. The DNA of the CDR3 is TGCGCCAGCAGCAGCGGGCGGAACACCGGGGAGCTGTTTTTT.

The chain has TRBV29-1 and TRBJ1-5; 7 bases map to TRBD1. V lost 6 bases and J lost 5; bases outside the gene matches: 10. The CDR3 totals 14 residues. In germline, CDR1 is SQVTM, CDR2 ANQGSEA. In DNA, the CDR3 is TGCAGCGTGAGGGAACAGGGGAAAGATCAGCCCCAGCATTTT. This translates into CSVREQGKDQPQHF.

V is TRBV10-3 and J is TRBJ1-1, with 12 positions matching TRBD1. This CDR3 contains 15 residues. The V and J ends lost 7 bases and 4 bases, in that order; junction bases with no gene match: 7. CDR1 and CDR2 (germline): ENHRY, SYGVKD. The CDR3 region is CAIKGTGGGRTEAFF. DNA for the CDR3: TGTGCCATCAAGGGGACAGGGGGCGGGCGCACTGAAGCTTTCTTT.

This clone occurred once. V usage is TRBV11-3 and J usage is TRBJ1-1; TRBD1 matches at 8 bases. J gave up 5 bases and V 1 base, and 15 bases lay outside the gene matches. This CDR3 comprises 18 residues. Germline V gene sequence: CDR1 SGHNT, CDR2 YENEEA. CDR3 protein: CASSLGSLPTGAFTEAFF. The CDR3, as DNA: TGTGCCAGCAGCTTAGGGTCCCTCCCGACAGGGGCCTTTACTGAAGCTTTCTTT.

This sequence joins TRBV10-3 and TRBJ2-5, with a tentative D call TRBD1 (6 bases). V lost 7 bases, J lost 1 base, and 10 bases lay in between. The CDR3 runs 13 residues. Looked up from germline, CDR1 is ENHRY and CDR2 is SYGVKD. The CDR3 region is CAIKGGVQETQYF. In nucleotides, the CDR3 is TGTGCCATCAAAGGGGGAGTCCAAGAGACCCAGTACTTC.

V and J are TRBV2 and TRBJ2-3, with 11 bases matching TRBD2. Germline-derived CDR1 and CDR2 are SNHLY and FYNNEI. Trimming cost V 7 bases and J 6 bases; bases outside gene matches: 9. CDR3 length: 15 residues. CDR3 in amino acids: CASTGTSGLEDTQYF. For the CDR3, the DNA is TGTGCCAGCACCGGGACTAGCGGCCTTGAGGATACGCAGTATTTT.